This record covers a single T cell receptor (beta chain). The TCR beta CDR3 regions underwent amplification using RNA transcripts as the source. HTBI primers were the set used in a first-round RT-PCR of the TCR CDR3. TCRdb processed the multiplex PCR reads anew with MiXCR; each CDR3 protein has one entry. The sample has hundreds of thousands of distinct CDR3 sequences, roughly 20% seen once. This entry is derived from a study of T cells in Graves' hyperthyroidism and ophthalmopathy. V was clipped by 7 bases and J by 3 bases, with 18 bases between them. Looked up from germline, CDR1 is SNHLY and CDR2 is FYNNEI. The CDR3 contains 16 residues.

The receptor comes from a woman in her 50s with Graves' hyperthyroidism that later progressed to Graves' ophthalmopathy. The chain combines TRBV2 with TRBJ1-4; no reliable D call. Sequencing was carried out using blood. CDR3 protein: CASTFQVGAANEKLFF. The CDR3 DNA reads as TGTGCCAGCACCTTTCAGGTGGGAGCAGCTAATGAAAAACTGTTTTTT.